Below, 15 T cell receptor beta chains from the same sample are listed, as sequenced in a study of cytomegalovirus exposure and HLA in healthy donors. PCR employed 60 Vbeta and 13 Jbeta primers. The assay was immunoSEQ multiplex PCR, and TCRdb's table has in-frame clones only and misses some. Among under 200,000 clones listed, 79% were seen once. Sequenced input: PBMCs. These receptors were collected from a woman aged 40 to 50 in good health and CMV-seronegative.

V gene TRBV4-1 combines with J gene TRBJ2-5, with 11 bases matching TRBD1. The end of the DNA aligns better with TRBJ2-7, so the J call may be wrong. Germline CDR1 is MGHRA and CDR2 is YSYEKL. The CDR3 is 17 amino acids. The CDR3 coding sequence is TGCGCCAGCAGCCAAGAGCCAGGGACAGGGGGTTCCTACGAGCAGTACTTC. The encoded protein is CASSQEPGTGGSYEQYF.

V and J are TRBV27 and TRBJ2-7; 7 bases map to TRBD1. The CDR3 is 15 residues long. The J segment lost 0 bases and the V segment lost 5 bases, leaving 7 bases of the junction unmatched. Looked up from germline, CDR1 is MNHEY and CDR2 is SMNVEV (reference sequence). The CDR3 DNA reads TGTGCCAGCAGTCTGACAGGGCCCCTCTCCTACGAGCAGTACTTC. This translates into CASSLTGPLSYEQYF.

J is TRBJ1-5 and V is TRBV29-1; no reliable D call. Deletions cut 4 bases from V and 4 bases from J, with 17 bases between. This CDR3 has 15 amino acids. Germline V lookup: CDR1 SQVTM, CDR2 ANQGSEA. For the CDR3, the DNA is TGCAGCGTTGGTCGGGTTTTCCAAAAAAATCAGCCCCAGCATTTT. Its translation is CSVGRVFQKNQPQHF.

This rearrangement joins TRBV7-9 to TRBJ1-3, with TRBD1 matching over 11 bases. The length of the CDR3 is 15 residues. Germline CDR1 SEHNR, CDR2 FQNEAQ (reference sequence). The V gene end was trimmed by 3 bases and the J gene end by 6 bases; junction bases not matched to a gene: 4. In nucleotides, the CDR3 is TGTGCCAGCAGCTTCCGGGACAGGGGGGAAAACACCATATATTTT. This codes for CASSFRDRGENTIYF.

The chain couples TRBV29-1 to TRBJ2-5; 11 bases match TRBD1. After removal of 7 bases from V and 2 bases from J, the junction contained 6 bases not matched to a gene. The CDR3 length is 14 residues. The V gene's germline CDR1 is SQVTM and CDR2 ANQGSEA. In DNA, the CDR3 is TGCAGCGGCCGGACAGGGGGCGCACAAGAGACCCAGTACTTC. This sequence encodes CSGRTGGAQETQYF.

This clone was seen a handful of times. This chain joins TRBV27 and TRBJ2-7, with D perhaps TRBD1 (6 bases). Germline V gene lookup returns CDR1 MNHEY and CDR2 SMNVEV (reference sequence). The CDR3 length is 17 residues. Trimming cost V 3 bases and J 2 bases, with 20 bases left between them. CDR3 protein: CASSFSAGAGLPYEQYF. In nucleotides, the CDR3 is TGTGCCAGCAGTTTCTCGGCAGGGGCCGGGTTGCCCTACGAGCAGTACTTC.

The chain recombines TRBV30 with TRBJ2-7, with TRBD2 matching 11 bases. The junction had 6 bases not matched to a gene; V was cut back by 3 bases and J by 2 bases. The germline V gene encodes CDR1 GTSNPN and CDR2 SVGIG (reference sequence). The CDR3 contains 15 residues. The CDR3 loop is CAWSPGLAVPYEQYF. CDR3 DNA: TGTGCCTGGAGCCCGGGACTAGCGGTTCCCTACGAGCAGTACTTC.

This rearrangement joins TRBV6-5 to TRBJ2-5; 7 nucleotides line up with TRBD1. This CDR3 comprises 14 residues. V lost 6 bases to trimming and J lost 5 bases; unmatched junction nucleotides: 9. Germline CDR1 is MNHEY and CDR2 is SVGAGI. As DNA, the CDR3 is TGTGCCAGCAGCCCCCTAGGGGGCCGGGAGACCCAGTACTTC. It specifies CASSPLGGRETQYF.

In DNA form, the CDR3 reads TGTGCCAGCAGTTTGGGGCAAAGCGACATTCAGTACTTC. Its protein is CASSLGQSDIQYF. This chain connects TRBV27 to TRBJ2-4, with a possible D match to TRBD1 (5 bases). V was cut by 3 bases and J by 8 bases, with 11 bases left in between. There are 13 residues in the CDR3. The germline V gene has CDR1 MNHEY and CDR2 SMNVEV (reference sequence).

This chain links TRBV29-1 with TRBJ2-7, with TRBD2 matching 13 bases. The germline V gene has CDR1 SQVTM and CDR2 ANQGSEA. V lost 5 bases, J lost 6 bases, and 4 bases stayed unmatched. This CDR3 has 13 residues. CDR3 nucleotide sequence: TGCAGCGTTAAGACTAGCGGGGGGATCGAGCAGTACTTC. Translation gives CSVKTSGGIEQYF.

The chain combines TRBV5-6 with TRBJ1-1; no clear D. Trimming removed 4 bases at V and 0 bases at J, with 13 bases between. The germline gives CDR1 SGHDT, CDR2 YYEEEE. The CDR3 consists of 15 residues. The CDR3 is CASSIVGGMNTEAFF. Written as DNA, the CDR3 is TGTGCCAGCAGCATCGTGGGCGGGATGAACACTGAAGCTTTCTTT.

J is TRBJ1-3 and V is TRBV11-2, with TRBD1 matching 10 bases. The CDR3 contains 16 residues. The V and J ends lost 3 bases and 2 bases, in that order; junction bases with no gene match: 4. Germline V gene sequence: CDR1 SGHAT, CDR2 FQNNGV. Here the CDR3 DNA reads TGTGCCAGCAGCTTCCGGGACAGGGGACCTGGAAACACCATATATTTT. It yields the protein CASSFRDRGPGNTIYF.

A note on this clone: Other DNA sequences in this sample translate to the same CDR3. V usage is TRBV5-1 and J usage is TRBJ2-1; TRBD2 aligns across 13 bases. Looked up from germline, CDR1 is SGHRS and CDR2 is YFSETQ. This CDR3 is built from 15 residues. Trimming removed 2 bases from V and 7 bases from J; junction bases left unmatched: 3. CDR3 in DNA: TGCGCCAGCAGCTTTGGACTAGCGGGGGCGAATGAGCAGTTCTTC. Encoded protein: CASSFGLAGANEQFF.

This clone was counted a few times. This rearrangement joins TRBV6-5 to TRBJ1-1; weak D call: TRBD1 (5 bases). The CDR3 extends over 15 amino acids. V gave up 1 base and J gave up 1 base, with 10 bases separating them. Germline V gene sequence: CDR1 MNHEY, CDR2 SVGAGI. In DNA form, the CDR3 reads TGTGCCAGCAGTTACTATTTTGGGGCGAACACTGAAGCTTTCTTT. The encoded protein is CASSYYFGANTEAFF.

The chain combines TRBV4-1 with TRBJ2-2; weak D call: TRBD2 (5 bases). The V gene's germline CDR1 is MGHRA and CDR2 YSYEKL. V was cut by 0 bases and J by 1 base, with 12 bases left in between. There are 17 residues in the CDR3. CDR3 in amino acids: CASSQDFPGGNTGELFF. The CDR3 coding sequence is TGCGCCAGCAGCCAAGATTTTCCCGGAGGGAACACCGGGGAGCTGTTTTTT.